The clone carrying this T cell receptor beta chain came up many times. Its antigen is as yet unknown. The data are from a study of T cells after yellow fever vaccination. Study-wide results and limits: The secondary response peaked faster, at day 5 versus 15, but was weaker. At 96% for CD4 and just over 85% for CD8, most primary-vaccination clones showed up again after the booster. One caveat is that FACS-sorted repertoires could contain abundant clonotypes contaminating from the bulk population.

Synthesis of TCR cDNA relied on 5'RACE template switching, which attached a universal primer site and UMIs. In TCRdb, the 5' RACE reads were re-called with MiXCR into one record per CDR3 protein. In the table there are about 300,000 distinct CDR3 sequences, 3% to 4.5% of which are singletons. Germline V gene sequence: CDR1 SGHDN, CDR2 FVKESK. V lost 4 bases, J lost 6 bases, and 11 bases lay in between. This CDR3 comprises 13 residues. The TCR originated in a man in his late teens or twenties who received the YFV17D yellow fever vaccine. J is TRBJ2-3 and V is TRBV14; no reliable D call. The sequences come from PBMCs, collected 5 days after the yellow fever booster vaccination. CDR3 sequence (DNA): TGTGCCAGCAGCCTATCGGGTGGGGATACGCAGTATTTT. This translates into CASSLSGGDTQYF.